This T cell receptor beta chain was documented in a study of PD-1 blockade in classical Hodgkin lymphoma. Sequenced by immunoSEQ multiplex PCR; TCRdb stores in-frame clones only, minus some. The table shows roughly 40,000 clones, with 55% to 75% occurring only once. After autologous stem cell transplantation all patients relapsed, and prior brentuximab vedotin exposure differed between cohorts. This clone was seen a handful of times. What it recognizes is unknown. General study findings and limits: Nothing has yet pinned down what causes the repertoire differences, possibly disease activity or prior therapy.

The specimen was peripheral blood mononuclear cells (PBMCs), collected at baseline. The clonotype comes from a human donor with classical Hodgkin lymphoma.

For the CDR3, the DNA is TGCAGCGTTGAAGATTCGTGGCGGAATACCTACAATGAGCAGTTCTTC. Its translation: CSVEDSWRNTYNEQFF. The rearrangement links TRBV29-1 to TRBJ2-1; D remains ambiguous. Trimming cost V 0 bases and J 2 bases, with 14 bases left between them. Germline lookup yields CDR1 SQVTM and CDR2 ANQGSEA. The CDR3 loop spans 16 amino acids.